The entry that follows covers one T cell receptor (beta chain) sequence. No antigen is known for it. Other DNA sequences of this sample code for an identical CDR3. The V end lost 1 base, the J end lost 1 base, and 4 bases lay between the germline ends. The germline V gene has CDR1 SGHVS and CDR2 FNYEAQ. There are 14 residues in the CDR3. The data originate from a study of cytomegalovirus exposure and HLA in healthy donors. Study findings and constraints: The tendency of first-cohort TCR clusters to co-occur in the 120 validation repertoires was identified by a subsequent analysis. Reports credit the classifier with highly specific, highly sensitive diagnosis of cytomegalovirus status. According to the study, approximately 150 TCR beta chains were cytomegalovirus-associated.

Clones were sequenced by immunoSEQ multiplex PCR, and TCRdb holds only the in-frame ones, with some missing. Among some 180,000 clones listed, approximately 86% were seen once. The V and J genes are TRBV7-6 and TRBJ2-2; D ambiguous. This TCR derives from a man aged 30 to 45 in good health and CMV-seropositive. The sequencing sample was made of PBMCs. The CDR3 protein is CASSLGGNTGELFF. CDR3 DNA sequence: TGTGCCAGCAGCTTAGGCGGGAACACCGGGGAGCTGTTTTTT. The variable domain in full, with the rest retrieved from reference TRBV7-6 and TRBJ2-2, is GAGVSQSPRYKVTKRGQDVALRCDPISGHVSLYWYRQALGQGPEFLTYFNYEAQQDKSGLPNDRFSAERPEGSISTLTIQRTEQRDSAMYRCASSLGGNTGELFFGEGSRLTVL.